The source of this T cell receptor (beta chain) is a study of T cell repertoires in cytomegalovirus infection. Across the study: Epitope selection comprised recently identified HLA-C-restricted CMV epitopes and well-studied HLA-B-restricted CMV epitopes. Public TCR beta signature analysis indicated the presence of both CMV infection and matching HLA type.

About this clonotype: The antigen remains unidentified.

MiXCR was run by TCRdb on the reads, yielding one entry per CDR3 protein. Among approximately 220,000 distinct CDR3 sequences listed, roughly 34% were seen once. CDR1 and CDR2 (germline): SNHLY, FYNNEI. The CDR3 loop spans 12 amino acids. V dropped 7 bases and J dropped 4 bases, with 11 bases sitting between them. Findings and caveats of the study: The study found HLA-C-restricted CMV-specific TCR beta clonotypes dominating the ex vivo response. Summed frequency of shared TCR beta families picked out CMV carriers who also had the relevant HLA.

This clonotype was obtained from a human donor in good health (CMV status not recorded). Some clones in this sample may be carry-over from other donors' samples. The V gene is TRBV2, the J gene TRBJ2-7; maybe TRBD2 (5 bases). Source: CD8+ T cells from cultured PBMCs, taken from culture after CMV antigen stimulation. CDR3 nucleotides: TGTGCCAGCAAAGGGAGCGTGTACGAGCAGTACTTC. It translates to CASKGSVYEQYF.